This T cell receptor (beta chain) is from a study of beta chain features in type 1 diabetes listed by TCRdb under 2018. In terms of the full investigation: Patients and healthy donors did not differ in mean age, gender distribution, total cell number or subset yield. A total of 100 million to 110 million sorted cells were examined across all samples, and a strong correlation was observed between cell number per subset and RNA yield. Whereas all 28 donors provided naive and central memory subsets, regulatory and stem cell-like memory subsets were isolated from just 8 patients and roughly eight healthy donors. The study compared TCRB repertoires of sorted circulating CD4+ T cell subsets between recently diagnosed type 1 diabetes patients and matched healthy donors. The paper's findings and limits, for the study overall: Shorter templates might be favored by PCR, yet because patient and control samples were amplified and corrected together, any such skew would affect both groups equally. At VDJ recombination sites, type 1 diabetes patients had fewer insertions and more deleted nucleotides, which implies abnormalities in thymic rearrangement. A moderate but significant shortening of TCRB CDR3 length was observed in type 1 diabetes patients in all four CD4+ subsets. Naive, central memory and regulatory TCRB repertoires appeared to be more alike among patients than among healthy donors. Because cDNA was sequenced instead of genomic DNA, activated cells with high expression could be over-represented, although the groups did not differ in activation or CD3 levels. Because the HLA sub-analyses included only small numbers of individuals, any influence of HLA type on TCRB rearrangement was left unresolved.

The entire amount of isolated RNA was reverse transcribed using the High Capacity cDNA Reverse Transcription Kit, so the sequenced TCRB transcripts were expressed ones. Deep immunoSEQ sequencing was applied to naive, central memory and regulatory T cell samples, giving an average of about 3.6 million total reads per sample. Sorted cells were lysed in RLT buffer and RNA was extracted with DNase-treated RNeasy Micro or Mini kits, depending on cell number. Each cell subset was processed separately to prevent cross-contamination, with patient and healthy donor samples processed together. Using the immunoSEQ multiplex PCR, TCRB sequences were amplified from cDNA into 87-bp fragments spanning the CDR3 region. Sequencing of the amplicons was performed on the Illumina HiSeq platform. The paper's processing steps were these. PCR bias was computationally corrected using synthetic template baselines, reads within Hamming distance 2 were collapsed, and singletons that could not be merged were discarded. Reads were aligned against IMGT so that V, D and J genes, CDR3 length and insertions or deletions at six rearrangement sites could be assigned. Within each subset, clonotype counts were normalized to sorted cell number, and only after that were true diversity and Gini coefficients computed with the tcR R package. The overlap coefficient, calculated on TCRB nucleotide sequences, was used to quantify repertoire sharing. Out-of-frame TCRB sequences from naive cells were analyzed as a proxy for the pre-selection repertoire. As stored in TCRdb, this immuneACCESS dataset retains in-frame rearrangements with V and J assigned. A fraction of the clones does not appear; measured against another copy, unresolved V genes explain less than half of the discrepancy, and the remainder lacks a known reason. D and trimming come from the DNA, and the V and J calls and clone size come from that table. The sample data list about 260,000 clones, and approximately 25% of these were observed just once. The leading ten clones occupy around 0.012% of the sample.

This clone was detected only a few times. Its antigen target is currently unknown. It has no much larger one-base neighbor in the sample; base qualities were not kept. The CDR3 runs 13 amino acids, cysteine and phenylalanine included. The sequence is cut down to CDR3 DNA, 39 bases in frame from base 1. The germline V gene (reference sequence) provides CDR1 GTSNPN and CDR2 SVGIG. V and J are truncated by 6 bases and 5 bases respectively, leaving an intervening sequence of 14 bases. A single peripheral blood draw of around 0.11 L on average was collected from each donor into heparinised tubes. A BD FACSAria II and a panel including CD45RO, CCR7, CD25, CD127, CD95 and CD27 were used to sort naive, central memory, regulatory and stem cell-like memory CD4+ T cells. Every sorted population had a purity above 95%. PBMCs were isolated immediately by Lymphoprep density gradient centrifugation and stained directly without culture. To minimize batch effects, samples were stained and sorted in pairs, one healthy donor with one patient per experiment.

The TCR originated in a young woman with type 1 diabetes. This sequence uses TRBV30 and TRBJ2-1; possibly the D gene is TRBD2, per 5 matching bases. The material sequenced was naive CD4+ T cells from blood. In light of the paper, this sample's cell subset or site label describes: true naive CD4+ T cells. This receptor has the CDR3 CACALGVHNEQFF. The DNA sequence reads TGTGCCTGTGCCCTCGGGGTTCACAATGAGCAGTTCTTC.